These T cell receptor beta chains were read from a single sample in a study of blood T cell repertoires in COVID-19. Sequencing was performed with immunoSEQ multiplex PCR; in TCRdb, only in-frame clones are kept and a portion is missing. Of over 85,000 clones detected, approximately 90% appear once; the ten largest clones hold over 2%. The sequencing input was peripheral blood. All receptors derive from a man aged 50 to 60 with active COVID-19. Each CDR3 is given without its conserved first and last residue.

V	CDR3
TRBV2	ASSSGQGWNTIY
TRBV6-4	ASSEGGYEQY
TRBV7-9	ASSQRYRGRVNEQF
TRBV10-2	ATRKRGFGETQY
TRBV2	ASSEWASGTTDTQY
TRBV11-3	ASSLGLAGGPDTQY
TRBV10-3	AISPGQGLSNQPQH
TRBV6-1	ASSEIDQPQH
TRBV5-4	ASSPRDTEAF
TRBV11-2	ASSFGTVHSSLH
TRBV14	ASSQRKGLAGWSSYNEQF